This is a list of T cell receptor beta chains from one sample in a study of regulatory T cells in long-lasting Graves disease. From the multiplex PCR reads, TCRdb called clonotypes with MiXCR, one entry per CDR3 protein. The sample includes some 460,000 distinct CDR3 sequences, around 15% of them seen just once. These same records also appear under a second study, on T cells in Graves' hyperthyroidism and ophthalmopathy.

The material was peripheral blood mononuclear cells (PBMCs), obtained at new diagnosis, from a patient treated with antithyroid drugs. These receptors were obtained from a man aged 35 to 55 with Graves disease. Both conserved end residues are part of each CDR3. The D gene is left open where the match is weak. Clone size is stated in some rows and not others, as once, few, many or a class when expanded.

j_call,v_call,clone_size,d_call,cdr3_nt,cdr3_aa
TRBJ2-7,TRBV7-6,.,.,TGTGCCAGCAGCTTAGTAACTGATTACGAGCAGTACTTC,CASSLVTDYEQYF
TRBJ1-1,TRBV12-3/TRBV12-4,many,.,TGTGCCAGCAGTTTACCTTCGAACACTGAAGCTTTCTTT,CASSLPSNTEAFF
TRBJ2-7,TRBV7-8,many,.,TGTGCCAGCAGCTTATATTCGGGACCAGGCAACTCCTACGAGCAGTACTTC,CASSLYSGPGNSYEQYF
TRBJ2-2,TRBV2,many,TRBD2,TGTGCCAGCAGACCGGGACTAGCGGGAACGAACACCGGGGAGCTGTTTTTT,CASRPGLAGTNTGELFF
TRBJ2-3,TRBV10-3,few,.,TGTGCCATCAGTGACGGCGATGGAGATACGCAGTATTTT,CAISDGDGDTQYF
TRBJ1-1,TRBV20-1,.,TRBD1,TGCAGTGCTGGGGACAGGGGATTTGGTGAAGCTTTCTTT,CSAGDRGFGEAFF
TRBJ2-2,TRBV11-2,many,TRBD2,TGTGCCAGCAGGCTGCCTACTAGCGGGAGGGCCTCCGGGGAGCTGTTTTTT,CASRLPTSGRASGELFF
TRBJ2-3,TRBV20-1,many,TRBD2,TGCAGTGGACAGACTAATAGCGGGAGTAAAGATACGCAGTATTTT,CSGQTNSGSKDTQYF
TRBJ2-2,TRBV5-1,.,.,TGCGCCAGCAGCTTGTCCGGGGTCGGGACCGGGGAGCTGTTTTTT,CASSLSGVGTGELFF
TRBJ1-1,TRBV5-1,many,TRBD1,TGCGCCAGCAGCTCCCGGGACAGGGATATGAACACTGAAGCTTTCTTT,CASSSRDRDMNTEAFF
TRBJ2-1,TRBV3-1,many,TRBD2,TGTGCCAGCAGTCTCAAGACTAGCGGGCTCAATGAGCAGTTCTTC,CASSLKTSGLNEQFF
TRBJ2-7,TRBV5-1,many,.,TGCGCCAGCAGCCAAGAAGCGGGTATTTACGAGCAGTACTTC,CASSQEAGIYEQYF
TRBJ1-2,TRBV6-1,.,TRBD1,TGTGCCAGCACTAAAGGACAGGCTAACTATGGCTACACCTTC,CASTKGQANYGYTF
TRBJ2-7,TRBV28,.,.,TGTGCCACCACGGCCGACCTGGGGTACGAGCAGTACTTC,CATTADLGYEQYF
TRBJ2-4,TRBV29-1,many,TRBD1,TGCAGCGTTTTACAGGGGGAAGGCATTCAGTACTTC,CSVLQGEGIQYF
TRBJ2-3,TRBV18,few,.,TGTGCCAGCTCACAGGGGCTGGAGAAGATAAACACAGATACGCAGTATTTT,CASSQGLEKINTDTQYF